This T cell receptor beta chain stems from a study of blood T cell repertoires in COVID-19. The overall study: Acute and convalescent COVID-19 specimens originated in the United States, Italy and Spain. PBMCs, B-cell-depleted T cells, or T cells provided the cDNA or gDNA that made up the material.

In the original workflow: Amplification with reference gene primers provided the estimates of nucleated cell counts. The table came from immunoSEQ multiplex PCR; TCRdb's copy has only in-frame clones and leaves some out. V and J calls and clone size come straight from that table; D and trimming were deduced from the DNA. Among hundreds of thousands of clones listed, roughly 87% were seen once. Germline CDR1 SNHLY, CDR2 FYNNEI. This CDR3 has 13 amino acids. V lost 6 bases and J lost 3, with 12 bases in between. V usage is TRBV2 and J usage is TRBJ2-7, with D perhaps TRBD2 (5 bases). The receptor's source is a woman in her late teens or twenties with acute COVID-19. Input material: PBMCs or T cells enriched from blood (not recorded which). The CDR3: CASSLAGFYEQYF. The CDR3 DNA reads TGTGCCAGCAGCCTCGCGGGCTTCTACGAGCAGTACTTC.